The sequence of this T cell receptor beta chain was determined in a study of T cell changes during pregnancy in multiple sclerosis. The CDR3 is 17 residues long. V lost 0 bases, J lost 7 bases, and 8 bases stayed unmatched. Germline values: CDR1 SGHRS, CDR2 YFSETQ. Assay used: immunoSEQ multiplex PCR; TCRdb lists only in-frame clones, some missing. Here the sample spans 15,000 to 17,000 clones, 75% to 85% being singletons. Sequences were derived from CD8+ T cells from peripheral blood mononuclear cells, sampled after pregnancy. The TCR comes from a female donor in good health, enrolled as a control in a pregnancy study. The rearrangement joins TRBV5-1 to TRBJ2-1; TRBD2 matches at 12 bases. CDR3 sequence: CASSLGLAGVAFNEQFF. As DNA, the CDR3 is TGCGCCAGCAGCTTGGGACTAGCGGGAGTTGCGTTTAATGAGCAGTTCTTC.